This paragraph reports one T cell receptor (beta chain). Its specificity is unknown. V shed 5 bases, J shed 3 bases, and the junction held 8 bases outside the gene matches. The germline V gene has CDR1 SQVTM and CDR2 ANQGSEA. CDR3 size: 15 residues. Specified treatment: randomized to nivolumab then ipilimumab (arm A) or the reverse (arm B). The data originate from a study of sequential checkpoint blockade in melanoma. Across the whole study: Maintenance nivolumab came after either treatment sequence. TCRbeta immunosequencing was performed on DNA from 90 to 100 pretreatment melanoma tumor samples. More than 20 patients had matched tumor biopsies before treatment and at week 13 after nivolumab or ipilimumab alone. Study-wide results and limits: Response in arm A was associated with pretreatment TIL clonality.

The table came from immunoSEQ multiplex PCR; TCRdb's copy has only in-frame clones and leaves some out. This table holds some 7,000 clones, roughly a quarter found once. The clonotype was recovered from a human donor with melanoma. V gene TRBV29-1 combines with J gene TRBJ1-2, with 11 nucleotides matching TRBD1. The source material was tumor tissue (inferred from file names), sampled from a patient given nivolumab and ipilimumab in sequence. The CDR3 region has the DNA TGCAGCGTTTGGACAGGGGGCGCGGAGGACTATGGCTACACCTTC. It specifies CSVWTGGAEDYGYTF.